This is a list of T cell receptor beta chains from one sample in a study of T cells in Graves' hyperthyroidism and ophthalmopathy. Via MiXCR, TCRdb re-called the multiplex PCR reads, giving one row per CDR3 protein. The sample has about 580,000 distinct CDR3 sequences; approximately 15% are singletons. The sequenced material came from blood. These receptors were collected from a woman in her 30s with Graves' hyperthyroidism that later progressed to Graves' ophthalmopathy. The CDR3 runs from the conserved cysteine through the conserved F or W. Each record gives: J gene, V gene, D gene, clone size, CDR3 DNA, CDR3 protein. D genes are given only for firm matches. Expanded clones are given a class, and other clones once, few, many or no size at all.

j_call: TRBJ1-5
v_call: TRBV7-9
d_call: TRBD1
clone_size: NA
cdr3_nt: TGTGCCAGCAGCTTAGTAGGGGGCGCCAGGGTAAGCAATCAGCCCCAGCATTTT
cdr3_aa: CASSLVGGARVSNQPQHF

j_call: TRBJ2-7
v_call: TRBV20-1
d_call: NA
clone_size: few
cdr3_nt: TGCAGTGCTATTTCCGGGCAACAATCTGGGCAGTACTTC
cdr3_aa: CSAISGQQSGQYF

j_call: TRBJ1-2
v_call: TRBV28
d_call: TRBD1
clone_size: many
cdr3_nt: TGTGCCACTAAAGGGGGCGGCCGCTATGGCTACACCTTC
cdr3_aa: CATKGGGRYGYTF

j_call: TRBJ2-7
v_call: TRBV5-1
d_call: TRBD2
clone_size: few
cdr3_nt: TGCGCCAGCAGGGTAGCGGGAGGTAGTGAGCAGTACTTC
cdr3_aa: CASRVAGGSEQYF

j_call: TRBJ2-5
v_call: TRBV10-3
d_call: TRBD1
clone_size: NA
cdr3_nt: TGTGCCACCTTCGGGACAGGGCGAGAGACCCAGTACTTC
cdr3_aa: CATFGTGRETQYF

j_call: TRBJ2-3
v_call: TRBV6-2/TRBV6-3
d_call: TRBD2
clone_size: NA
cdr3_nt: TGTGCCAGCAGTTACCAGCCGTGGCTAGCGGGGGTCGCAGATACGCAGTATTTT
cdr3_aa: CASSYQPWLAGVADTQYF

j_call: TRBJ2-5
v_call: TRBV12-3/TRBV12-4
d_call: TRBD2
clone_size: many
cdr3_nt: TGTGCCAGCAGTTTAGGCGGGGGGCGTCAAGAGACCCAGTACTTC
cdr3_aa: CASSLGGGRQETQYF

j_call: TRBJ1-4
v_call: TRBV6-5
d_call: NA
clone_size: many
cdr3_nt: TGTGCCAGCAGTTACCTCCGGGACTTTGGGTATGAAAAACTGTTTTTT
cdr3_aa: CASSYLRDFGYEKLFF

j_call: TRBJ2-7
v_call: TRBV11-2
d_call: TRBD2
clone_size: many
cdr3_nt: TGTGCCAGCAGCCCCACGAGCGGGAGGAACGAGCAGTACTTC
cdr3_aa: CASSPTSGRNEQYF

j_call: TRBJ2-7
v_call: TRBV9
d_call: TRBD1
clone_size: few
cdr3_nt: TGTGCCAGCAGCGGTGGACAGGGGAGCGAGCAGTACTTC
cdr3_aa: CASSGGQGSEQYF

j_call: TRBJ2-6
v_call: TRBV28
d_call: NA
clone_size: NA
cdr3_nt: TGTGCCAGCAGATTTGGGGTGGTGGGGGCCAACGTCCTGACTTTC
cdr3_aa: CASRFGVVGANVLTF

j_call: TRBJ2-3
v_call: TRBV5-1
d_call: NA
clone_size: few
cdr3_nt: TGCGCCAGCAGCTTGGACGCAGATACGCAGTATTTT
cdr3_aa: CASSLDADTQYF

j_call: TRBJ1-1
v_call: TRBV18
d_call: NA
clone_size: NA
cdr3_nt: TGTGCCAGCTCCTCGACAGCGGGCACTGAAGCTTTCTTT
cdr3_aa: CASSSTAGTEAFF

j_call: TRBJ2-7
v_call: TRBV20-1
d_call: NA
clone_size: few
cdr3_nt: TGCAGTGCTAGAGATACCCCTAGCGCCTCCTCCTACGAGCAGTACTTC
cdr3_aa: CSARDTPSASSYEQYF

j_call: TRBJ1-1
v_call: TRBV27
d_call: NA
clone_size: NA
cdr3_nt: TGTGCCAGCAGTTGGCAGGACAGTAGGAACACTGAAGCTTTCTTT
cdr3_aa: CASSWQDSRNTEAFF

j_call: TRBJ2-2
v_call: TRBV6-1
d_call: NA
clone_size: many
cdr3_nt: TGTGCCAGCAGTGACCCGGTGGGCGGGAACCCCACCGGGGAGCTGTTTTTT
cdr3_aa: CASSDPVGGNPTGELFF

j_call: TRBJ1-5
v_call: TRBV18
d_call: NA
clone_size: many
cdr3_nt: TGTGCCAGCTCACCACCGGGCAGGGTGGGTGATCAGCCCCAGCATTTT
cdr3_aa: CASSPPGRVGDQPQHF

j_call: TRBJ1-3
v_call: TRBV2
d_call: TRBD1
clone_size: few
cdr3_nt: TGTGCCAGCAGCGGGCAGGGGGTCGGAAACACCATATATTTT
cdr3_aa: CASSGQGVGNTIYF

j_call: TRBJ2-1
v_call: TRBV9
d_call: TRBD2
clone_size: many
cdr3_nt: TGTGCCAGCAGCGTAGGAGCGGGGCCCTACAATGAGCAGTTCTTC
cdr3_aa: CASSVGAGPYNEQFF

j_call: TRBJ1-5
v_call: TRBV24-1
d_call: TRBD1
clone_size: few
cdr3_nt: TGTGCCACCAGTGATGGCCGACAGGGAGGGAATCAGCCCCAGCATTTT
cdr3_aa: CATSDGRQGGNQPQHF